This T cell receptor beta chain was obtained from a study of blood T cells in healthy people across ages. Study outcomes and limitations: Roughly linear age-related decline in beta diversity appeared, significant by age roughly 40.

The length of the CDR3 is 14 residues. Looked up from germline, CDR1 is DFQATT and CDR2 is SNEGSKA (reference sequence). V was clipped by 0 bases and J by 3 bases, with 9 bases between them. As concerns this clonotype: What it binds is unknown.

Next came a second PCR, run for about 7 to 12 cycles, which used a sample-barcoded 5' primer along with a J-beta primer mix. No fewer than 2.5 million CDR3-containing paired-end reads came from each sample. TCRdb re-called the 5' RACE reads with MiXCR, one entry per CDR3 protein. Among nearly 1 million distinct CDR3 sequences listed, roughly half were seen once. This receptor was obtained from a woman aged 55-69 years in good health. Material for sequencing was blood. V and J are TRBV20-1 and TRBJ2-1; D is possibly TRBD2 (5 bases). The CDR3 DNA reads TGCAGTGCTAGAGATTTTCGGGGCTACAATGAGCAGTTCTTC. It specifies CSARDFRGYNEQFF.